The 27 T cell receptor beta chains below all came from one sample that was sequenced in a study of CD8 T cells in Susac syndrome. Reverse transcription of about 0.5 to 1 ug RNA was carried out with random hexamers. A single record per CDR3 protein comes from TCRdb applying MiXCR to the immunoSEQ multiplex PCR reads. Altogether approximately 210,000 distinct CDR3 sequences are present, around 93% being singletons, with the ten largest covering about 0.14%. The sequenced sample was CD4+ T cells from PBMCs. The receptors derive from a human donor with Susac syndrome.

The gene calls are TRBV4-3 and TRBJ1-1, with unresolved D. V was shortened by 4 bases and J by 0 bases, with 9 bases between the two germline ends. The CDR3 has 14 amino acids. Germline V gene data show CDR1 as LGHNA and CDR2 as YSLEER. CDR3 nucleotides: TGCGCCAGCAGCCCCGAAGGAGTGAACACTGAAGCTTTCTTT. Translated, it gives CASSPEGVNTEAFF.

V is TRBV7-2 and J is TRBJ1-2; D is ambiguous. Germline lookup yields CDR1 SGHTA and CDR2 FQGNSA. The CDR3 covers 13 residues. The ends were cut back, 5 bases at V and 4 bases at J, with 11 bases in the middle. CDR3 residues: CASSPDGRYGYTF. CDR3 sequence (DNA): TGTGCCAGCAGCCCGGACGGCCGCTATGGCTACACCTTC.

This chain joins TRBV7-9 and TRBJ1-4; D is ambiguous. CDR3 size: 15 residues. Trimming removed 5 bases from V and 0 bases from J, with 10 bases in between. CDR1 is SEHNR, CDR2 FQNEAQ, per germline (reference sequence). CDR3 protein: CASSHPDTTNEKLFF. The CDR3 region has the DNA TGTGCCAGCAGCCACCCGGATACAACTAATGAAAAACTGTTTTTT.

The chain carries TRBV4-1 and TRBJ2-3; 7 bases match TRBD2. Per germline, CDR1 MGHRA and CDR2 YSYEKL. CDR3 length equals 16 residues. Trimming cost V 1 base and J 2 bases; bases outside gene matches: 6. The CDR3 bases are TGCGCCAGCAGCCAAGGGGGAGGGATTAACACAGATACGCAGTATTTT. Translating gives CASSQGGGINTDTQYF.

The V call is TRBV4-3, the J call TRBJ1-1; D is possibly TRBD1 (5 bases). This CDR3 region has 13 residues. The V gene's germline CDR1 is LGHNA and CDR2 YSLEER. Trimming stripped 0 bases from V and 7 bases from J, with 9 bases between. CDR3 sequence: CASSQEVRDEAFF. The CDR3 coding sequence is TGCGCCAGCAGCCAAGAGGTCAGGGATGAAGCTTTCTTT.

The genes are TRBV5-1 and TRBJ2-5; D is perhaps TRBD1 (7 bases). CDR3 length: 14 residues. V was trimmed by 5 bases and J by 4 bases, leaving 15 bases between them. CDR1 is SGHRS, CDR2 YFSETQ, per germline. In nucleotides, the CDR3 is TGCGCCAGCAGAGAGGGGGCGGAGGGAGAGACCCAGTACTTC. The encoded protein is CASREGAEGETQYF.

The V gene is TRBV20-1, the J gene TRBJ2-5; TRBD1 might be the D (7 bases). Trimming took off 3 bases at V and 2 bases at J, with 13 bases between the two ends. Germline V gene data show CDR1 as DFQATT and CDR2 as SNEGSKA (reference sequence). CDR3 length equals 14 residues. The DNA of the CDR3 is TGCAGTGCTAGGTTACAGGGGAGGCAAGAGACCCAGTACTTC. Protein: CSARLQGRQETQYF.

The gene calls are TRBV20-1 and TRBJ1-1, with a weak D call TRBD1 (6 bases). V shed 1 base and J shed 4 bases, with 13 bases lying between them. Germline V gene data show CDR1 as DFQATT and CDR2 as SNEGSKA (reference sequence). This CDR3 comprises 14 residues. The CDR3, as DNA: TGCAGTGCTAGAGGTATGGGCAGGGGCACTGAAGCTTTCTTT. Translated: CSARGMGRGTEAFF.

The chain uses TRBV18 and TRBJ2-3; no definite D call. Germline V lookup: CDR1 KGHSH, CDR2 LQKENI. CDR3 size: 16 residues. V shed 1 base and J shed 0 bases, with 11 bases lying between them. CDR3 DNA sequence: TGTGCCAGCTCACCACGAAGCAGACCTAGCACAGATACGCAGTATTTT. The encoded protein is CASSPRSRPSTDTQYF.

The V gene is TRBV5-1, the J gene TRBJ1-3; the match to TRBD1 covers 8 bases. With V trimmed by 2 bases and J by 3 bases, 1 base remained unmatched. Germline CDR1 and CDR2: SGHRS and YFSETQ. This CDR3 contains 14 residues. The CDR3 nucleotides read TGCGCCAGCAGCTTTGACAGGGGTGGAAACACCATATATTTT. Amino acids: CASSFDRGGNTIYF.

This clonotype was observed once. The chain joins TRBV6-5 to TRBJ2-7; D gene uncertain. Trimming left V 2 bases short and J 9 bases short, with 8 bases between. The CDR3 loop spans 11 amino acids. Per germline, CDR1 MNHEY and CDR2 SVGAGI. CDR3 coding DNA: TGTGCCAGCAGTTACAGGGAACGGCAGTACTTC. Translated, it gives CASSYRERQYF.

J is TRBJ2-1 and V is TRBV11-1; the D gene is possibly TRBD1 (6 bases). The ends were cut back, 7 bases at V and 4 bases at J, with 17 bases in the middle. The CDR3 sequence is 15 residues long. Looked up from germline, CDR1 is SGHAT and CDR2 is FQDESV (reference sequence). In DNA, the CDR3 is TGTGCCAGCACCTCACGAGGGGGTATATACAATGAGCAGTTCTTC. Translation gives CASTSRGGIYNEQFF.

The chain joins TRBV3-1 to TRBJ2-1; D gene unclear. Trimming took off 1 base at V and 12 bases at J, with 13 bases between the two ends. Looked up from germline, CDR1 is LGHDT and CDR2 is YNNKEL (reference sequence). The CDR3 extends over 13 amino acids. CDR3 nucleotide sequence: TGTGCCAGCAGCCAAGTACCGACGACAAGGCAGTTCTTC. Protein: CASSQVPTTRQFF.

The chain employs TRBV7-2 and TRBJ1-1; 8 bases agree with TRBD1. The CDR3 is 17 amino acids. From germline, CDR1 is SGHTA and CDR2 FQGNSA. Unmatched junction bases numbered 16, after V lost 6 bases and J lost 4 bases. The CDR3 protein is CASRVAVSAGGVTEAFF. DNA for the CDR3: TGTGCCAGCAGGGTCGCGGTTTCCGCAGGGGGCGTCACTGAAGCTTTCTTT.

V and J are TRBV9 and TRBJ2-3; 11 nucleotides align to TRBD2. This CDR3 region has 17 residues. V was pared by 0 bases and J by 5 bases, with 8 bases of the junction left unmatched. From germline, CDR1 is SGDLS and CDR2 YYNGEE. CDR3 residues: CASSVDLAGGRKDTQYF. The CDR3 nucleotides are TGTGCCAGCAGCGTAGATCTAGCGGGGGGCCGTAAAGATACGCAGTATTTT.

Written as DNA, the CDR3 is TGTGCCAGCAGTCCACGACAGAATGGCTACACCTTC. As protein: CASSPRQNGYTF. The chain combines TRBV12-3 or TRBV12-4 with TRBJ1-2; possible D gene TRBD1, 5 bases. The ends were cut back, 5 bases at V and 6 bases at J, with 10 bases in the middle. This CDR3 has 12 residues.

The CDR3 coding sequence is TGTGCCACCAGTGCCTCCTCTCTCGTAGCGGCTAGCACAGATACGCAGTATTTT. Translating gives CATSASSLVAASTDTQYF. The V and J genes are TRBV24-1 and TRBJ2-3, with D possibly TRBD2 on 6 matching bases. The CDR3 covers 18 residues. CDR1 KGHDR and CDR2 SFDVKD come from the germline V gene. Trimming took 5 bases from V and 0 from J, leaving 20 bases between them.

The chain couples TRBV19 to TRBJ2-5, with a weak D call TRBD1 (5 bases). Per germline, CDR1 LNHDA and CDR2 SQIVND (reference sequence). The germline V and J ends were trimmed by 6 bases and 5 bases, with 13 bases remaining between them. The CDR3 loop spans 13 amino acids. CDR3 loop: CASRRRERETQYF. In nucleotides, the CDR3 is TGTGCCAGTAGGCGCAGGGAAAGGGAGACCCAGTACTTC.

V gene TRBV19 combines with J gene TRBJ2-7; D gene unclear. The germline CDR1 and CDR2 sequences are LNHDA and SQIVND (reference sequence). The CDR3 spans 13 residues. The V gene lost 1 base and the J gene lost 1 base, with 5 bases spanning the gap. CDR3 residues: CASSIGESYEQYF. In DNA, the CDR3 is TGTGCCAGTAGTATAGGTGAATCCTACGAGCAGTACTTC.

The chain carries TRBV20-1 and TRBJ1-5, with 7 bases fitting TRBD1. The CDR3 covers 15 residues. The germline gives CDR1 DFQATT, CDR2 SNEGSKA (reference sequence). V lost 5 bases, J lost 3 bases, and 10 bases stayed unmatched. The CDR3 DNA is TGCAGTGCTCTGAGCTTCGACAGGGACAATCAGCCCCAGCATTTT. Translating gives CSALSFDRDNQPQHF.

The chain uses TRBV4-1 and TRBJ1-1; perhaps TRBD1 as D (5 bases). Germline V CDR1 and CDR2: MGHRA, YSYEKL. This CDR3 comprises 15 residues. V gave up 5 bases and J gave up 1 base, with 14 bases separating them. CDR3: CASSYPGRRNTEAFF. CDR3 coding DNA: TGCGCCAGCAGCTATCCGGGACGGCGGAACACTGAAGCTTTCTTT.

DNA of the CDR3: TGTGCCAGCAGCCAAAGGGACAGGGGAACCTACACCTTC. The encoded protein is CASSQRDRGTYTF. The chain has TRBV5-4 and TRBJ1-2; TRBD1 agrees at 10 bases. The germline CDR1 and CDR2 sequences are SGHNT and YYREEE (reference sequence). V lost 4 bases and J lost 10; bases outside the gene matches: 7. This CDR3 has 13 residues.

The chain has TRBV7-2 and TRBJ2-5, with D perhaps given as TRBD1 or TRBD2 (5 bases each). V gave up 5 bases and J gave up 2 bases, with 9 bases separating them. The germline V gene has CDR1 SGHTA and CDR2 FQGNSA. The CDR3 length is 13 residues. CDR3 residues: CASSRDVQETQYF. DNA for the CDR3: TGTGCCAGCAGCAGGGACGTTCAAGAGACCCAGTACTTC.

The chain employs TRBV19 and TRBJ1-5; D gene uncertain. CDR1 and CDR2 (germline): LNHDA, SQIVND (reference sequence). The CDR3 totals 13 residues. Trimming took off 5 bases at V and 2 bases at J, with 7 bases between the two ends. The CDR3 region has the DNA TGTGCCAGTAGTTGGCGTGGCAATCAGCCCCAGCATTTT. Its protein is CASSWRGNQPQHF.

The chain links TRBV12-3 or TRBV12-4 to TRBJ1-2; TRBD1 matches 10 bases. The CDR3 is made up of 15 amino acids. Trimming cost V 4 bases and J 2 bases; bases outside gene matches: 4. The CDR3 loop reads CASSSRDRGNYGYTF. Written as DNA, the CDR3 is TGTGCCAGCAGTTCCCGGGACAGGGGAAACTATGGCTACACCTTC.

This chain joins TRBV4-2 and TRBJ1-5; 9 nucleotides match TRBD1. CDR1 is LGHNA, CDR2 YNFKEQ, per germline. Unmatched junction bases numbered 5, after V lost 1 base and J lost 4 bases. The CDR3 totals 16 residues. Here the CDR3 DNA reads TGTGCCAGCAGCCAAGTCGGGGACAGGGCGAATCAGCCCCAGCATTTT. Translation gives CASSQVGDRANQPQHF.

The gene calls are TRBV5-4 and TRBJ1-6; maybe TRBD1 (5 bases). Germline-derived CDR1 and CDR2 are SGHNT and YYREEE (reference sequence). The V end was cut by 0 bases, the J end by 0 bases, with 13 bases between. The CDR3 extends over 18 amino acids. CDR3 in amino acids: CASSLGRGGSSYNSPLHF. The CDR3 bases are TGTGCCAGCAGCTTGGGGCGCGGGGGAAGCTCCTATAATTCACCCCTCCACTTT.